Listed here is a single T cell receptor (beta chain). TCRdb's table, derived via immunoSEQ multiplex PCR, lists solely in-frame clones and lacks some. The sample has about 480,000 clones, around 88% seen once. The sample originates from a study of Ad26.COV2.S vaccination and SARS-CoV-2 variants. The overall study: As a participant in COV1001, the donor was in the Ad26.COV2.S trial arm.

Regarding treatment: some 20 received Ad26.COV2.S at low or high dose, single or two shots; roughly five received placebo; per-sample allocation not given. Collection of samples fell on day 63 after the first vaccine or placebo injection. The sequenced sample was peripheral blood, obtained in a trial of Ad26.COV2.S vaccine versus placebo. The receptor was isolated from a person aged 18 to 65 who received the Ad26.COV2.S COVID-19 vaccine or a placebo.

The CDR3 DNA follows: TGTGCCAGCAGCCCGGACGCCTCTGGAAACACCATATATTTT. Its translation is CASSPDASGNTIYF. The rearrangement links TRBV5-6 to TRBJ1-3; D ambiguous. Per germline, CDR1 SGHDT and CDR2 YYEEEE. The CDR3 runs to 14 residues. Trimming cost V 4 bases and J 0 bases, with 8 bases left between them. Supplemented by reference TRBV5-6 and TRBJ1-3, the full variable domain reads DAGVTQSPTHLIKTRGQQVTLRCSPKSGHDTVSWYQQALGQGPQFIFQYYEEEERQRGNFPDRFSGHQFPNYSSELNVNALLLGDSALYLCASSPDASGNTIYFGEGSWLTVV.